This TCR beta chain was captured by sequencing in a study of T cell changes during pregnancy in multiple sclerosis. The CDR3 contains 18 residues. Germline CDR1 LNHNV, CDR2 YYDKDF (reference sequence). V shed 0 bases and J 1 base; nucleotides not matched to a gene: 9. TCRdb's table, derived via immunoSEQ multiplex PCR, lists solely in-frame clones and lacks some. This table has some 40,000 clones, 93% appearing once. The gene calls are TRBV15 and TRBJ2-5; 9 bases agree with TRBD2. Sample: CD4+ T cells from peripheral blood mononuclear cells, taken in the first trimester of pregnancy. This TCR was recovered from a female donor with multiple sclerosis, enrolled in a pregnancy study. As DNA, the CDR3 is TGTGCCACCAGCAGAGAACAACCGGGACTAGCTGGCCAAGAGACCCAGTACTTC. As protein: CATSREQPGLAGQETQYF.